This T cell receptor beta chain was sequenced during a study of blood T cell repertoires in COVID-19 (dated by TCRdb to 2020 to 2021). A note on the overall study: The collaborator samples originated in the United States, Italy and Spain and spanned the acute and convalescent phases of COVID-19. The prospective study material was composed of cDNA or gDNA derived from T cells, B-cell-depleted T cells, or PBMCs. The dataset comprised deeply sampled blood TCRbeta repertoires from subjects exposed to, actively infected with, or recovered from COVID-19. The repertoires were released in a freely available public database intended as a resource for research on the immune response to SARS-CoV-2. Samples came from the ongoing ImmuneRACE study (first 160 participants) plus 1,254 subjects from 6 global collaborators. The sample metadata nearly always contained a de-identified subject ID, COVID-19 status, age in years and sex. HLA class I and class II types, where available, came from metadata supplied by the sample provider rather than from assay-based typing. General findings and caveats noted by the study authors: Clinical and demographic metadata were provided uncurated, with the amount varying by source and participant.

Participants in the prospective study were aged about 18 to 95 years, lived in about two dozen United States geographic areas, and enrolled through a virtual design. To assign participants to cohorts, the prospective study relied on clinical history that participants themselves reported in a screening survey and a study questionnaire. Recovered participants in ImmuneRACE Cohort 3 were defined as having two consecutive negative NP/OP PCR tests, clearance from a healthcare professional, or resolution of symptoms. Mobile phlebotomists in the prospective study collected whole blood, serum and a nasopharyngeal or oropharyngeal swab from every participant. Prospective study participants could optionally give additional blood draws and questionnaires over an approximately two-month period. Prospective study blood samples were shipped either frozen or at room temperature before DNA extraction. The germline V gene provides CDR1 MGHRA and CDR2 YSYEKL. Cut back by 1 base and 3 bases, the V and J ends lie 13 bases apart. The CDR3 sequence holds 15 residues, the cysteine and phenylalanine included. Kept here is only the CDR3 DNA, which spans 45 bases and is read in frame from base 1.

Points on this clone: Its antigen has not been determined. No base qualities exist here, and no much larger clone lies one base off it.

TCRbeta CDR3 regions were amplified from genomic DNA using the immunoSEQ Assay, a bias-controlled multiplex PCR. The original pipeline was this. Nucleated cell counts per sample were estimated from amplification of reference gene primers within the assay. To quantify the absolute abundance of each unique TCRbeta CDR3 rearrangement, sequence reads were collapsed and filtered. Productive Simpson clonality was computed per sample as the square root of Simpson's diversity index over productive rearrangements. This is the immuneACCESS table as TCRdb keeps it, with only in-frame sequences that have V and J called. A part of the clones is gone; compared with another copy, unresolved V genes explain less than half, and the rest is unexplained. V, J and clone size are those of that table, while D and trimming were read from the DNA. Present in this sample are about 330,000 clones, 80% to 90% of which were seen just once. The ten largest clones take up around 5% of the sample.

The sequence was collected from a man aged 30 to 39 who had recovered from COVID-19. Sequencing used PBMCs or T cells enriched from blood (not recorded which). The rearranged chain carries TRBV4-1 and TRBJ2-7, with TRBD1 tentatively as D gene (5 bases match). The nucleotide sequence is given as TGCGCCAGCAGCCAAGGGGGCATCACAGACTACGAGCAGTACTTC. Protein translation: CASSQGGITDYEQYF.